The next 23 T cell receptor beta chains were all read from a single sample in a study of OX40 agonist ivuxolimab in advanced cancers. Here immunoSEQ multiplex PCR was the method, and the copy in TCRdb shows in-frame clones only, minus some. The data hold around 80,000 clones, with approximately 89% observed a single time. The specimen comprised CD4+ or CD8+ T cells sorted from blood, sampled in a trial of the OX40 agonist ivuxolimab. These receptors were collected from an adult with an advanced solid tumor such as melanoma, head and neck, liver or kidney cancer.

The CDR3 here is CASSFEDRAQFF. For the CDR3, the DNA is TGTGCCAGCAGTTTCGAGGACCGGGCACAGTTCTTC. The chain couples TRBV28 to TRBJ2-1; no firm D call. Germline values: CDR1 MDHEN, CDR2 SYDVKM. Trimming removed 3 bases from V and 13 bases from J, with 13 bases in between. The length of the CDR3 is 12 residues.

The rearrangement links TRBV6-5 to TRBJ2-3; D gene ambiguous. Trimming removed 6 bases from V and 5 bases from J, with 12 bases in between. This CDR3 is 13 amino acids long. CDR1 and CDR2 from the germline V gene are MNHEY and SVGAGI. DNA of the CDR3: TGTGCCAGCAGGAACGGTGGGGTAGATACGCAGTATTTT. It translates to CASRNGGVDTQYF.

Only a few counts were recorded for this clone. The CDR3 nucleotides read TGCGCCAGCAGCTTCAAGACAGGCTCCTACGAGCAGTACTTC. Translation: CASSFKTGSYEQYF. The gene calls are TRBV5-1 and TRBJ2-7, with D perhaps TRBD1 (6 bases). The CDR3 covers 14 residues. The V gene's germline CDR1 is SGHRS and CDR2 YFSETQ. V shed 2 bases and J shed 0 bases, with 9 bases lying between them.

V usage is TRBV5-6 and J usage is TRBJ2-7; either TRBD1 or TRBD2 may fit D (5 bases each). CDR3 length equals 16 residues. Trimming stripped 0 bases from V and 0 bases from J, with 13 bases between. The germline gives CDR1 SGHDT, CDR2 YYEEEE. This CDR3 is CASSLVGDRSSYEQYF. CDR3 coding DNA: TGTGCCAGCAGCTTGGTGGGGGATCGGAGCTCCTACGAGCAGTACTTC.

This chain joins TRBV19 and TRBJ2-1, with TRBD2 identical over 8 bases. The CDR3 is made up of 17 amino acids. Germline values: CDR1 LNHDA, CDR2 SQIVND (reference sequence). The J segment lost 9 bases and the V segment lost 6 bases, leaving 19 bases of the junction unmatched. The DNA of the CDR3 is TGTGCCAGTAGACGGGGGGGACTGGGTCTATCTCTAGGTGAGCAGTTCTTC. Residues: CASRRGGLGLSLGEQFF.

The gene calls are TRBV9 and TRBJ2-2, with 7 bases that match TRBD1. Germline CDR1 and CDR2: SGDLS and YYNGEE. The ends lost 1 base at V and 9 bases at J; junction bases unmatched: 12. This CDR3 region has 16 residues. The CDR3 region is CASSVYHSPQGRELFF. In nucleotides, the CDR3 is TGTGCCAGCAGCGTATACCACTCCCCACAGGGGCGGGAGCTGTTTTTT. Using reference TRBV9 and TRBJ2-2 for the parts outside the CDR3, the full variable domain is DSGVTQTPKHLITATGQRVTLRCSPRSGDLSVYWYQQSLDQGLQFLIQYYNGEERAKGNILERFSAQQFPDLHSELNLSSLELGDSALYFCASSVYHSPQGRELFFGEGSRLTVL.

The rearrangement joins TRBV6-1 to TRBJ2-1; D gene ambiguous. CDR3 size: 12 residues. Germline CDR1 reads MNHNS; CDR2 reads SASEGT. The V and J ends lost 2 bases and 10 bases respectively, with 9 bases between them. The CDR3 nucleotides are TGTGCCAGCAGTGAATTTAGGACGGAGCAGTTCTTC. Amino acid sequence: CASSEFRTEQFF.

The count of this clone is one. The V call is TRBV13, the J call TRBJ1-2; 12 nucleotides align to TRBD1. Trimming at V came to 3 bases and at J to 4 bases, leaving 9 bases not matched to a gene. The germline CDR1 and CDR2 sequences are PRHDT and FYEKMQ (reference sequence). The length of the CDR3 is 17 residues. The CDR3 DNA is TGTGCCAGCAGCTTTTCGGGACAGGGGGCCAGCGGCTATGGCTACACCTTC. It codes for CASSFSGQGASGYGYTF.

The gene calls are TRBV10-3 and TRBJ1-4; D ambiguous. V shed 8 bases and J shed 8 bases, with 9 bases lying between them. CDR1 ENHRY and CDR2 SYGVKD come from the germline V gene. The CDR3 is 11 amino acids. The CDR3 nucleotides are TGTGCCATCGGACTGGGCGAAAAACTGTTTTTT. Its translation: CAIGLGEKLFF.

The chain employs TRBV5-1 and TRBJ2-1; 13 bases line up with TRBD2. V shed 1 base, J shed 7 bases, and the junction held 5 bases outside the gene matches. CDR3 size: 16 residues. Per germline, CDR1 SGHRS and CDR2 YFSETQ. CDR3 amino acids: CASSLPGTSGVNEQFF. The CDR3 coding sequence is TGCGCCAGCAGCTTGCCCGGGACTAGCGGGGTTAATGAGCAGTTCTTC.

The J gene is TRBJ2-1, the V gene TRBV19, with 11 bases fitting TRBD2. Germline V gives CDR1 LNHDA, CDR2 SQIVND (reference sequence). CDR3 length equals 16 residues. Trimming at V came to 5 bases and at J to 8 bases, leaving 11 bases not matched to a gene. The CDR3 loop is CASSPIAGGQFDEQFF. CDR3 in DNA: TGTGCCAGTAGTCCAATAGCGGGGGGGCAGTTCGATGAGCAGTTCTTC.

This chain links TRBV30 with TRBJ2-1, with D perhaps TRBD2 (6 bases). V dropped 0 bases and J dropped 9 bases, with 15 bases sitting between them. CDR1 GTSNPN and CDR2 SVGIG come from the germline V gene (reference sequence). The CDR3 is 14 residues long. CDR3 nucleotide sequence: TGTGCCTGGAGTGTCGGATGGGAGGAGGGTGAGCAGTTCTTC. Amino acid sequence: CAWSVGWEEGEQFF. Full variable domain (missing parts from reference TRBV30 and TRBJ2-1): SQTIHQWPATLVQPVGSPLSLECTVEGTSNPNLYWYRQAAGRGLQLLFYSVGIGQISSEVPQNLSASRPQDRQFILSSKKLLLSDSGFYLCAWSVGWEEGEQFFGPGTRLTVL.

The rearrangement uses TRBV5-6 and TRBJ2-3; the D call may be TRBD1 or TRBD2 (5 bases each). V lost 3 bases to trimming and J lost 0 bases, with 8 bases between them. Germline V gene lookup returns CDR1 SGHDT and CDR2 YYEEEE. CDR3 length: 14 residues. CDR3: CASSWGMSTDTQYF. For the CDR3, the DNA is TGTGCCAGCAGCTGGGGGATGAGCACAGATACGCAGTATTTT.

This clone occurred once. This sample includes further DNA sequences coding for the same CDR3. This chain joins TRBV19 and TRBJ1-5; 8 bases agree with TRBD1. The germline V gene has CDR1 LNHDA and CDR2 SQIVND (reference sequence). J was trimmed by 7 bases and V by 3 bases; bases with no gene match: 11. CDR3 length: 16 residues. CDR3 bases: TGTGCCAGTAGTATTCCGGGCCAGGGGGCGAGGCAGCCCCAGCATTTT. This codes for CASSIPGQGARQPQHF.

This chain connects TRBV6-6 to TRBJ2-1; no definite D call. The CDR3 has 15 residues. Deletions cut 7 bases from V and 11 bases from J, with 24 bases between. Per the germline V gene, CDR1 is MNHNY and CDR2 is SVGAGI (reference sequence). DNA for the CDR3: TGTGCCAGCACCCCGCCAAACTCCCCGGGTGCTCAGCAGTTCTTC. This gives the protein CASTPPNSPGAQQFF.

In this sample, this clone turned up once. The chain is built from TRBV4-2 and TRBJ2-4, with TRBD2 matching 9 bases. There are 15 residues in the CDR3. J was trimmed by 3 bases and V by 4 bases; bases with no gene match: 4. Germline assignment: CDR1 LGHNA and CDR2 YNFKEQ. The CDR3 spells CASSPPTSGKNIQYF. Written as DNA, the CDR3 is TGTGCCAGCAGCCCACCGACTAGCGGCAAAAACATTCAGTACTTC.

The J gene is TRBJ1-2, the V gene TRBV27, with 10 bases lining up with TRBD1. Unmatched junction bases numbered 8, after V lost 1 base and J lost 6 bases. The germline CDR1 and CDR2 sequences are MNHEY and SMNVEV (reference sequence). The CDR3 consists of 16 residues. CDR3 DNA sequence: TGTGCCAGCAGTTTATTGGGGACAGGGGATTTCCATGGCTACACCTTC. The encoded protein is CASSLLGTGDFHGYTF.

The chain employs TRBV4-1 and TRBJ2-1; D tentatively reads TRBD1 or TRBD2 (5 bases each). This CDR3 region has 13 residues. With 4 bases removed from V and 6 bases from J, the gap between germline ends came to 10 bases. Germline lookup yields CDR1 MGHRA and CDR2 YSYEKL. The CDR3 here is CASSRRDANEQFF. In nucleotides, the CDR3 is TGCGCCAGCAGCCGCCGGGACGCCAATGAGCAGTTCTTC.

The chain links TRBV5-6 to TRBJ2-7, with a weak D call TRBD2 (6 bases). CDR3 length: 15 amino acids. The V end was cut by 4 bases, the J end by 3 bases, with 17 bases between. Looked up from germline, CDR1 is SGHDT and CDR2 is YYEEEE. This CDR3 is CASSAGRLSDYEQYF. DNA for the CDR3: TGTGCCAGCAGCGCGGGACGGTTATCCGACTACGAGCAGTACTTC.

The chain combines TRBV30 with TRBJ1-5, with D possibly TRBD1 on 5 matching bases. V was cut by 3 bases and J by 1 base, with 10 bases left in between. CDR3 length: 14 residues. Germline CDR1 GTSNPN, CDR2 SVGIG (reference sequence). CDR3 sequence reads: CAWRMGGSNQPQHF. The DNA for the CDR3 is TGTGCCTGGAGAATGGGGGGAAGCAATCAGCCCCAGCATTTT.

The chain links TRBV9 to TRBJ2-2, with D unresolved. Trimming pared 0 bases from V and 0 bases from J, leaving 12 bases between. The germline CDR1 and CDR2 sequences are SGDLS and YYNGEE. The CDR3 runs to 17 residues. The CDR3 here is CASSVAAPDTNTGELFF. CDR3 sequence (DNA): TGTGCCAGCAGCGTAGCTGCCCCTGATACGAACACCGGGGAGCTGTTTTTT.

The CDR3 DNA is TGTGCCAGCAGGGCGGGGAGCACAGATACGCAGTATTTT. Protein: CASRAGSTDTQYF. The chain combines TRBV7-3 with TRBJ2-3, with D tentatively TRBD2 (6 bases). Trimming left V 6 bases short and J 0 bases short, with 7 bases between. The CDR3 runs to 13 residues. The germline V gene has CDR1 SGHTA and CDR2 FQGTGA.

This chain links TRBV25-1 with TRBJ2-5, with TRBD2 as a possible D gene (6 bases). Germline CDR1 reads MGHDK; CDR2 reads SYGVNS. The CDR3 contains 15 residues. Trimming stripped 2 bases from V and 5 bases from J, with 15 bases between. Here the CDR3 DNA reads TGTGCCAGCAGTGAAGGAGGGACGGGCAGGGAGACCCAGTACTTC. This translates into CASSEGGTGRETQYF.